These 25 T cell receptor beta chains came from one sample sequenced in a study of molecular identifiers for immune sequencing clone quantification. One entry per CDR3 protein, called by TCRdb with MiXCR from the PCR reads. Of about half a million distinct CDR3 sequences in the sample, over 20% are singletons; the top ten hold around 0.84%. Sequenced: naive CD8+ T cells from blood, with Jurkat cell RNA spiked in. The subset: FACS-sorted CD8+CD4-CCR7+CD45RA+ naive T cells. Source of these receptors: a human donor in good health. Some libraries in this study had Jurkat cell RNA spiked in.

This clonotype has ten or more counts. The rearrangement links TRBV7-9 to TRBJ1-5, with TRBD1 matching 7 bases. The length of the CDR3 is 14 residues. With 6 bases clipped from V and 5 bases from J, the junction kept 7 bases outside the gene matches. The germline gives CDR1 SEHNR, CDR2 FQNEAQ (reference sequence). The CDR3 reads CASSPRDRYQPQHF. The DNA of the CDR3 is TGTGCCAGCAGTCCGAGGGACAGATATCAGCCCCAGCATTTT.

This clonotype was counted between two and nine times. The genes are TRBV27 and TRBJ2-7, with D uncertain. The V gene lost 7 bases and the J gene lost 2 bases, with 12 bases spanning the gap. CDR1 and CDR2 (germline): MNHEY, SMNVEV (reference sequence). CDR3 length equals 13 residues. CDR3 nucleotide sequence: TGTGCCAGCAACCATCCCGACACCTACGAGCAGTACTTC. The encoded protein is CASNHPDTYEQYF.

Details on this clonotype: Its ends do not fully match the called genes, so a read error is possible. The chain recombines TRBV25-1 with TRBJ2-7; D not resolved. Germline V gene sequence: CDR1 MGHDK, CDR2 SYGVNS. The CDR3 loop spans 11 amino acids. CDR3 protein: CASSESYGQYF. The CDR3 nucleotides read TGTGCCAGCAGTGAATCTTACGGGCAGTACTTC.

Remarks on this clonotype: A clone one base away is much larger, so this may be a read error. The genes are TRBV5-6 and TRBJ1-5; D is uncertain. In germline, CDR1 is SGHDT, CDR2 YYEEEE. The CDR3 loop spans 15 amino acids. CDR3 DNA sequence: TGTGTCAGCAGCTTGATCGGGGAGAGCAATCAGCCCCAGCATTTT. Translating it yields CVSSLIGESNQPQHF.

This clonotype has at least ten counts. The chain couples TRBV25-1 to TRBJ2-7; D remains ambiguous. The CDR3 consists of 11 residues. V lost 8 bases, J lost 3 bases, and 8 bases lay in between. Germline CDR1 reads MGHDK; CDR2 reads SYGVNS. In DNA, the CDR3 is TGTGCCAGCCACACGGGCTACGAGCAGTACTTC. Amino acid sequence: CASHTGYEQYF.

Only a few counts were recorded for this clonotype. The rearrangement joins TRBV5-5 to TRBJ2-7; D is uncertain. Trimming left V 0 bases short and J 7 bases short, with 14 bases between. From germline, CDR1 is SGHKS and CDR2 YYEKEE (reference sequence). This CDR3 contains 14 residues. The CDR3 sequence is CASSLADRWGEQYF. Written as DNA, the CDR3 is TGTGCCAGCAGCTTGGCTGACCGCTGGGGAGAGCAGTACTTC.

This clonotype was found a few times. The chain carries TRBV7-2 and TRBJ2-5, with TRBD2 matching 9 bases. This CDR3 has 18 amino acids. J was trimmed by 4 bases and V by 4 bases; bases with no gene match: 16. Germline V gives CDR1 SGHTA, CDR2 FQGNSA. CDR3 sequence reads: CASSSGGFRGGAPETQYF. The CDR3 region has the DNA TGTGCCAGCAGCTCAGGGGGGTTTCGCGGGGGGGCCCCAGAGACCCAGTACTTC.

A word on this clonotype: Being one base from a much bigger clone, this may be a read error. Without the conserved terminal phenylalanine or tryptophan, this CDR3 likely stems from a read error. The rearrangement joins TRBV20-1 to TRBJ2-2; 11 bases align to TRBD1. The V segment lost 1 base and the J segment 6 bases; nucleotides outside the gene matches: 4. Germline CDR1 is DFQATT and CDR2 is SNEGSKA (reference sequence). The CDR3 contains 15 residues. Here the CDR3 reads CSARGGQGAAGELFL. CDR3 sequence (DNA): TGCAGTGCTAGAGGCGGACAGGGGGCTGCCGGGGAGCTGTTTCTT.

For this clonotype: The conserved phenylalanine or tryptophan normally closing the CDR3 is absent here, so this likely arose from a read error. V usage is TRBV6-5 and J usage is TRBJ2-2; D tentatively fits TRBD1 or TRBD2 (6 bases each). In germline, CDR1 is MNHEY, CDR2 SVGAGI. V shed 6 bases and J shed 2 bases, with 25 bases lying between them. This CDR3 is 19 amino acids long. CDR3 region: CASSFYPQIGGLNTGELFL. The CDR3 bases are TGTGCCAGCAGCTTCTACCCCCAGATTGGGGGGCTCAACACCGGGGAGCTGTTTTTG.

This clonotype showed up many times. The chain recombines TRBV5-1 with TRBJ2-7, with D possibly being TRBD2 (5 bases). Looked up from germline, CDR1 is SGHRS and CDR2 is YFSETQ. This CDR3 comprises 15 residues. Trimming pared 2 bases from V and 2 bases from J, leaving 14 bases between. DNA for the CDR3: TGCGCCAGCAGCTTAGCCGACGGGAATACCTACGAGCAGTACTTC. Translation gives CASSLADGNTYEQYF.

For this clonotype: An end of the junction differs from the germline gene, which may be a read error. This sequence joins TRBV2 and TRBJ1-5; D call uncertain. Germline V gene data show CDR1 as SNHLY and CDR2 as FYNNEI. The CDR3 is 16 residues long. In nucleotides, the CDR3 is TGTGCCAGCAGTGCCGGTTGGAAAGGTAGCGATCAGCCCCAGCATTTT. Amino acid sequence: CASSAGWKGSDQPQHF.

This clonotype was seen a few times. The CDR3 DNA is TGTGCCAGCAGCCCCACCGGGACCCTTTATGGCTACACCTTC. This codes for CASSPTGTLYGYTF. The chain joins TRBV28 to TRBJ1-2; possibly TRBD1 for D (5 bases). This CDR3 contains 14 residues. The germline CDR1 and CDR2 sequences are MDHEN and SYDVKM. Trimming left V 6 bases short and J 5 bases short, with 16 bases between.

The V and J genes are TRBV20-1 and TRBJ2-3; D is perhaps TRBD1 (6 bases). Germline CDR1 and CDR2: DFQATT and SNEGSKA (reference sequence). The V end lost 3 bases, the J end lost 5 bases, and 18 bases lay between the germline ends. This CDR3 is built from 15 residues. This CDR3 is CSARGWTEGEDTQYF. The CDR3 DNA reads TGCAGTGCTAGGGGATGGACAGAGGGTGAAGATACGCAGTATTTT.

Details on this clonotype: The conserved phenylalanine or tryptophan normally closing the CDR3 is absent here, so this likely arose from a read error. V and J are TRBV12-3 or TRBV12-4 and TRBJ2-7; D is perhaps TRBD1 (6 bases). V dropped 3 bases and J dropped 0 bases, with 9 bases sitting between them. This CDR3 spans 14 amino acids. The CDR3: CASSFGTLSYEQYL. CDR3 nucleotide sequence: TGTGCCAGCAGTTTCGGGACACTCTCCTACGAGCAGTACCTC.

This clonotype has more than one count but fewer than ten. This chain uses TRBV15 with TRBJ2-1, with TRBD2 identical over 7 bases. V lost 0 bases and J lost 9; bases outside the gene matches: 8. The CDR3 extends over 15 amino acids. Per the germline V gene, CDR1 is LNHNV and CDR2 is YYDKDF (reference sequence). The CDR3 spells CATSRDPTSLGEQFF. DNA of the CDR3: TGTGCCACCAGCAGAGACCCGACTAGCTTAGGTGAGCAGTTCTTC.

The chain has TRBV5-1 and TRBJ2-7, with 11 bases that match TRBD2. The J segment lost 3 bases and the V segment lost 7 bases, leaving 6 bases of the junction unmatched. There are 14 residues in the CDR3. The germline V gene encodes CDR1 SGHRS and CDR2 YFSETQ. The CDR3 DNA follows: TGCGCCAGCCGACTAGCGGGGAAGGGCTACGAGCAGTACTTC. Its protein is CASRLAGKGYEQYF.

This chain joins TRBV19 and TRBJ2-3; D is unclear. Per germline, CDR1 LNHDA and CDR2 SQIVND (reference sequence). The CDR3 runs 11 residues. V shed 7 bases and J shed 8 bases, with 10 bases lying between them. The DNA for the CDR3 is TGTGCCAGTAAATTGCGGACTACGCAGTATTTT. Protein sequence: CASKLRTTQYF.

Points on this clonotype: This sequence may be a read error, since a much larger clone differs from it by one base. The CDR3 DNA is TGCGCCAGCAGCCGAAAACAGGGACTTGACACTGAAGCTTCCTTT. This gives the protein CASSRKQGLDTEASF. The chain couples TRBV4-1 to TRBJ1-1; tentative D call: TRBD1 (6 bases). CDR1 MGHRA and CDR2 YSYEKL come from the germline V gene. There are 15 residues in the CDR3.

This clonotype was observed a handful of times. The rearrangement joins TRBV27 to TRBJ2-3; the match to TRBD1 covers 9 bases. V gave up 6 bases and J gave up 9 bases; unmatched junction bases: 19. The germline V gene has CDR1 MNHEY and CDR2 SMNVEV (reference sequence). There are 17 residues in the CDR3. The chain's CDR3 is CASSPNHRGTGFGTQYF. In DNA, the CDR3 is TGTGCCAGCAGCCCGAATCATAGGGGGACAGGGTTTGGCACGCAGTATTTT.

This clonotype appeared a few times. One end of the junction is discordant with germline, which a read error may explain. The genes are TRBV6-2 or TRBV6-3 and TRBJ2-2; 9 nucleotides match TRBD2. Germline CDR1 MNHEY, CDR2 SVGEGT. The CDR3 length is 16 residues. The CDR3 DNA follows: TGTGCCAGCAGTTACGGACTAGCGACGAACACCGGGGGGCTGTTTTTT. It specifies CASSYGLATNTGGLFF.

The V call is TRBV30, the J call TRBJ2-3; D is unresolved. Per germline, CDR1 GTSNPN and CDR2 SVGIG (reference sequence). Trimming took off 1 base at V and 4 bases at J, with 3 bases between the two ends. The length of the CDR3 is 11 residues. CDR3 nucleotide sequence: TGTGCCTGGAGTGAGGCAGATACGCAGTATTTT. Its translation: CAWSEADTQYF.

This clonotype was picked up many times. V is TRBV30 and J is TRBJ2-1, with D unclear. Germline V gene data show CDR1 as GTSNPN and CDR2 as SVGIG (reference sequence). The CDR3 is 10 amino acids. Trimming cost V 2 bases and J 5 bases, with 1 base left between them. CDR3 nucleotide sequence: TGTGCCTGGAGTAACAATGAGCAGTTCTTC. Its protein product is CAWSNNEQFF.

The rearrangement links TRBV5-4 to TRBJ1-1; D gene ambiguous. Germline V gene data show CDR1 as SGHNT and CDR2 as YYREEE (reference sequence). Deletions cut 4 bases from V and 0 bases from J, with 7 bases between. This CDR3 is built from 13 residues. The CDR3 DNA reads as TGTGCCAGCAGCCCGATGATGAACACTGAAGCTTTCTTT. Protein sequence: CASSPMMNTEAFF.

This sequence joins TRBV7-9 and TRBJ1-1; D unclear. V was clipped by 3 bases and J by 2 bases, with 13 bases between them. This CDR3 contains 15 residues. Germline lookup yields CDR1 SEHNR and CDR2 FQNEAQ (reference sequence). The CDR3 DNA sequence: TGTGCCAGCAGCTTTCCCGATAATACCAACACTGAAGCTTTCTTT. Translation: CASSFPDNTNTEAFF.

There are many counts of this clonotype. This chain links TRBV7-9 with TRBJ2-3, with 9 bases matching TRBD2. The germline CDR1 and CDR2 sequences are SEHNR and FQNEAQ (reference sequence). The CDR3 totals 15 residues. V lost 0 bases, J lost 5 bases, and 3 bases stayed unmatched. CDR3 in amino acids: CASSLASGSLDTQYF. The CDR3 DNA is TGTGCCAGCAGCTTAGCTAGCGGGAGCTTAGATACGCAGTATTTT.